This entry is about one T cell receptor beta chain. This record belongs to a study of blood T cell repertoires in COVID-19. In germline, CDR1 is MDHEN, CDR2 SYDVKM. The CDR3 spans 14 residues. The junction had 7 bases not matched to a gene; V was cut back by 7 bases and J by 4 bases. In the authors' methods: Estimation of nucleated cell counts relied on the amplification of reference gene primers. The assay was immunoSEQ multiplex PCR, and TCRdb's table has in-frame clones only and misses some. Clone size and the V and J calls come from that table; the DNA yielded D and trimming. The sample shows 250,000 or so clones, about 85% of them seen only once.

J is TRBJ1-5 and V is TRBV28; TRBD1 matches 7 bases. This sequence originates from a man younger than 35 with active or convalescent COVID-19. Sequencing was carried out using peripheral blood. In DNA form, the CDR3 reads TGTGCCAGCAACTCCGGGACAGTGAATCAGCCCCAGCATTTT. Amino acids: CASNSGTVNQPQHF.